This TCR beta chain came from a study of metastatic and nonmetastatic thyroid tumors. The wider study: Blood and tumor or nodule tissue repertoires from malignant and benign thyroid patients were compared. Study findings and constraints: Significantly greater TCR beta diversity was reportedly found in malignant thyroid tumors than in benign nodules (in blood and tumor).

None of the patients had undergone any treatment ahead of thyroid surgery. TCRdb re-clonotyped the PCR reads via MiXCR. The sample records about 14,000 clones, around a quarter being singletons. The germline gives CDR1 SGHAT, CDR2 FQNNGV. The CDR3 contains 16 residues. The ends lost 5 bases at V and 1 base at J; junction bases unmatched: 8. With respect to this clone: The antigen is undetermined.

The chain employs TRBV11-2 and TRBJ1-5, with TRBD1 identical over 7 bases. The TCR sequence derives from a female donor with papillary thyroid cancer or a benign thyroid nodule (not recorded which). Some clones in this sample may be carry-over from other donors' samples. Sequences were obtained from blood. The CDR3, as DNA: TGTGCCAGCAGCGCAACCCTGGGACAGAGCAATCAGCCCCAGCATTTT. Its protein is CASSATLGQSNQPQHF.